These 19 T cell receptor beta chains share one sample of origin, sequenced in a study of control samples from healthy donors and cancer patients. Clones were read by immunoSEQ multiplex PCR, and TCRdb kept only the in-frame ones, dropping some. The sample consists of 95,000 to 120,000 clones, 70% to 85% of them appearing once. Source material: blood. These receptor sequences come from a man in his late teens or twenties in good health.

The genes are TRBV5-5 and TRBJ2-3; no clear D. This CDR3 is 15 amino acids long. V was clipped by 4 bases and J by 1 base, with 13 bases between them. CDR1 SGHKS and CDR2 YYEKEE come from the germline V gene (reference sequence). CDR3 loop: CASSPAGLGTDTQYF. CDR3 DNA: TGTGCCAGCAGCCCAGCCGGGTTGGGCACAGATACGCAGTATTTT.

In this sample, this clone turned up a few times. The V gene is TRBV5-1, the J gene TRBJ1-1, with D possibly TRBD1 on 5 matching bases. The CDR3 is made up of 15 amino acids. V was cut by 0 bases and J by 8 bases, with 17 bases left in between. From germline, CDR1 is SGHRS and CDR2 YFSETQ. CDR3 nucleotides: TGCGCCAGCAGCTTGGGGTTGGCGGGGCCTTGGGAAGCTTTCTTT. As protein: CASSLGLAGPWEAFF.

This clone was detected only once. The V and J genes are TRBV14 and TRBJ2-1, with no clear D. Between the trimmed V and J ends, which lost 3 bases and 3 bases, there was a span of 3 bases. Germline V lookup: CDR1 SGHDN, CDR2 FVKESK. The CDR3 loop spans 12 amino acids. The CDR3 nucleotides read TGTGCCAGCAGCCACAGCTACAATGAGCAGTTCTTC. The encoded protein is CASSHSYNEQFF.

This rearrangement joins TRBV15 to TRBJ1-5, with TRBD1 matching over 10 bases. J was trimmed by 5 bases and V by 2 bases; bases with no gene match: 6. CDR3 length equals 16 residues. CDR1 is LNHNV, CDR2 YYDKDF, per germline (reference sequence). CDR3 amino acids: CATSRTDRGLDQPQHF. In nucleotides, the CDR3 is TGTGCCACCAGCAGAACCGACAGGGGGCTGGATCAGCCCCAGCATTTT.

The rearrangement uses TRBV5-4 and TRBJ2-1, with D hard to call. The CDR3 spans 12 residues. Germline loops: CDR1 SGHNT, CDR2 YYREEE (reference sequence). The V gene lost 3 bases and the J gene lost 5 bases, with 6 bases spanning the gap. The CDR3, as DNA: TGTGCCAGCAGCTCCCCCGACAATGAGCAGTTCTTC. The encoded protein is CASSSPDNEQFF.

This clone has only one observation. The chain employs TRBV11-3 and TRBJ2-2; the D is unclear. Germline assignment: CDR1 SGHNT and CDR2 YENEEA. CDR3 length equals 14 residues. The V gene lost 4 bases and the J gene lost 4 bases, with 10 bases spanning the gap. The CDR3 sequence is CASSSSLGTGELFF. In DNA, the CDR3 is TGTGCCAGCAGCTCCTCCTTGGGCACCGGGGAGCTGTTTTTT.

This chain connects TRBV9 to TRBJ2-3; TRBD2 might be the D (5 bases). This CDR3 is built from 14 residues. V lost 4 bases and J lost 4, with 13 bases in between. The V gene's germline CDR1 is SGDLS and CDR2 YYNGEE. The CDR3 DNA sequence: TGTGCCAGCAGCCCTCGAGGAGGATCAGATACGCAGTATTTT. Translated, it gives CASSPRGGSDTQYF.

The chain couples TRBV11-1 to TRBJ2-3; tentative D call: TRBD1 (7 bases). Trimming pared 1 base from V and 5 bases from J, leaving 13 bases between. Germline loops: CDR1 SGHAT, CDR2 FQDESV (reference sequence). The CDR3 covers 15 residues. CDR3 bases: TGTGCCAGCAGCTTAGAGGGCAGGGGGGTAGATACGCAGTATTTT. This encodes CASSLEGRGVDTQYF.

V is TRBV9 and J is TRBJ2-1; 7 bases are a match to TRBD1. CDR1 and CDR2 (germline): SGDLS, YYNGEE. Trimming cost V 7 bases and J 2 bases; bases outside gene matches: 6. The CDR3 spans 14 residues. Here the CDR3 reads CASGTGVTYNEQFF. In DNA, the CDR3 is TGTGCCAGCGGCACAGGGGTAACCTACAATGAGCAGTTCTTC.

This rearrangement joins TRBV28 to TRBJ2-7, with TRBD1 matching over 10 bases. The CDR3 consists of 15 residues. In germline, CDR1 is MDHEN, CDR2 SYDVKM. Germline trimming cut 5 bases from V and 3 bases from J; bases unmatched to any gene: 7. Here the CDR3 reads CASSPGTGVIYEQYF. CDR3 DNA sequence: TGTGCCAGCAGTCCGGGGACAGGGGTGATCTACGAGCAGTACTTC.

This chain connects TRBV7-2 to TRBJ1-5, with 11 bases identical to TRBD1. CDR3 size: 17 residues. Germline CDR1 reads SGHTA; CDR2 reads FQGNSA. V shed 6 bases, J shed 0 bases, and the junction held 7 bases outside the gene matches. The CDR3 nucleotides are TGTGCCAGCAGGGGGACAGGGGGATCTGATAGCAATCAGCCCCAGCATTTT. Translated: CASRGTGGSDSNQPQHF.

The rearrangement links TRBV7-6 to TRBJ2-1, with 11 bases lining up with TRBD1. Germline lookup yields CDR1 SGHVS and CDR2 FNYEAQ. V was clipped by 2 bases and J by 8 bases; unmatched bases: 2. The CDR3 contains 14 residues. The CDR3 spells CASSLLGQGDEQFF. The CDR3 bases are TGTGCCAGCAGCTTATTGGGACAGGGGGATGAGCAGTTCTTC.

The V call is TRBV6-5, the J call TRBJ2-5; D perhaps matches TRBD1 (6 bases). The CDR3 is made up of 14 amino acids. Germline V gene lookup returns CDR1 MNHEY and CDR2 SVGAGI. V was cut by 6 bases and J by 2 bases, with 13 bases left in between. CDR3 DNA: TGTGCCAGCAGGGTCGGGACATATCAAGAGACCCAGTACTTC. Encoded protein: CASRVGTYQETQYF.

The rearrangement links TRBV7-9 to TRBJ1-3; a possible D gene is TRBD1 (6 bases). Germline lookup yields CDR1 SEHNR and CDR2 FQNEAQ (reference sequence). Trimming left V 5 bases short and J 4 bases short, with 18 bases between. The CDR3 extends over 16 amino acids. CDR3 sequence reads: CASSQIGGPGGNTIYF. In DNA form, the CDR3 reads TGTGCCAGCAGCCAAATCGGGGGGCCGGGAGGAAACACCATATATTTT.

The chain employs TRBV28 and TRBJ1-4; no clear D gene. Trimming left V 7 bases short and J 6 bases short, with 15 bases between. CDR1 and CDR2 (germline): MDHEN, SYDVKM. This CDR3 is built from 14 residues. This CDR3 reads CASTPGSGHEKLFF. CDR3 DNA: TGTGCCAGCACCCCGGGTAGCGGTCATGAAAAACTGTTTTTT.

This chain connects TRBV6-5 to TRBJ1-2, with 9 positions matching TRBD1. This CDR3 is built from 15 residues. The J segment lost 8 bases and the V segment lost 6 bases, leaving 13 bases of the junction unmatched. Germline values: CDR1 MNHEY, CDR2 SVGAGI. The CDR3 reads CASRQSKQGAGGYTF. CDR3 nucleotide sequence: TGTGCCAGCAGACAGAGCAAACAGGGGGCAGGGGGCTACACCTTC.

The chain carries TRBV6-5 and TRBJ2-7; D remains unclear. V lost 6 bases to trimming and J lost 3 bases, with 12 bases between them. This CDR3 has 13 residues. Germline CDR1 reads MNHEY; CDR2 reads SVGAGI. The CDR3 bases are TGTGCCAGCAGCTATCGACAAGACTACGAGCAGTACTTC. It is translated as CASSYRQDYEQYF.

J is TRBJ1-1 and V is TRBV20-1; the D gene is possibly TRBD1 (5 bases). In germline, CDR1 is DFQATT, CDR2 SNEGSKA (reference sequence). Between the trimmed V and J ends, which lost 3 bases and 4 bases, there was a span of 15 bases. This CDR3 contains 14 residues. This CDR3 reads CSASSRGWGTEAFF. The CDR3 DNA is TGCAGTGCTAGTTCCCGGGGGTGGGGCACTGAAGCTTTCTTT.

This clone has just a few counts. The chain is built from TRBV30 and TRBJ1-1, with D uncertain. CDR1 and CDR2 from the germline V gene are GTSNPN and SVGIG (reference sequence). The V gene lost 0 bases and the J gene lost 1 base, with 6 bases spanning the gap. This CDR3 region has 13 residues. CDR3 coding DNA: TGTGCCTGGAGTGTATTCAAGAACACTGAAGCTTTCTTT. Translated: CAWSVFKNTEAFF.